This T cell receptor beta chain was captured by sequencing in a study of CD8 T cells in Susac syndrome. Trimming removed 5 bases at V and 5 bases at J, with 12 bases between. This CDR3 is 13 amino acids long. Germline lookup yields CDR1 SGHTA and CDR2 FQGNSA. As concerns this clonotype: Its antigen is undetermined.

Negative isolation yielded the CD8+ and CD4+ T cells, while FACS enriched the TEMRA cells. Study-wide points: The authors acknowledged that the study's TCR sequencing and HLA analysis involved relatively few individuals.

The RNA input was roughly 0.5 to 1 ug, and it was reverse transcribed with random hexamers. It was immunoSEQ multiplex PCR that amplified TCR beta CDR3 across 54 Vbeta and 13 Jbeta. TCRdb fed the immunoSEQ multiplex PCR reads into MiXCR, producing one record per CDR3 protein. The data show 150,000 to 200,000 distinct CDR3 sequences, just under 95% seen once. The sequencing input was CD4+ T cells from PBMCs. The origin of this receptor is a human donor in good health. The V call is TRBV7-2, the J call TRBJ1-2; D perhaps matches TRBD1 (5 bases). The CDR3 region has the DNA TGTGCCAGCAGCGAATCGACAGATTATGGCTACACCTTC. Protein: CASSESTDYGYTF. The entire variable domain, with the rest obtained from reference TRBV7-2 and TRBJ1-2, is as follows: GAGVSQSPSNKVTEKGKDVELRCDPISGHTALYWYRQSLGQGLEFLIYFQGNSAPDKSGLPSDRFSAERTGGSVSTLTIQRTQQEDSAVYLCASSESTDYGYTFGSGTRLTVV.